The 21 T cell receptor beta chains given below trace back to one sample, sequenced in a study of shared clonotypes between healthy human individuals. The protocol was immunoSEQ multiplex PCR, while the TCRdb copy is restricted to in-frame clones and leaves out a portion. Of 2.5 million or so clones listed, more than 80% are singletons. The sequencing input was naive CD4+ T cells sorted from blood. The subset here: CD45RA+ positively selected. The receptors shown here come from a man aged 18 to 29 in good health.

For the CDR3, the DNA is TGTGCCAGCAGCCCAGCAGGGGGGTATCTGGTTGGCTACACCTTC. This gives the protein CASSPAGGYLVGYTF. The chain has TRBV27 and TRBJ1-2; 7 positions match TRBD1. The germline V gene encodes CDR1 MNHEY and CDR2 SMNVEV (reference sequence). The trim removed 6 bases at V and 7 bases at J, leaving 14 bases unmatched. CDR3 size: 15 residues.

The chain is built from TRBV4-1 and TRBJ2-1, with 8 bases that match TRBD2. The germline V gene has CDR1 MGHRA and CDR2 YSYEKL. The CDR3 consists of 17 residues. Losses at the gene ends were 0 bases for V and 2 bases for J; bases not matched to a gene: 6. The CDR3 nucleotides read TGCGCCAGCAGCCAAGATCAAGAGCGGGGGACCTACAATGAGCAGTTCTTC. As protein: CASSQDQERGTYNEQFF.

This clone was seen only once. The same CDR3 also results from other DNA sequences found in this sample. The chain joins TRBV19 to TRBJ2-1, with unresolved D. This CDR3 region has 12 residues. Germline V CDR1 and CDR2: LNHDA, SQIVND (reference sequence). Trimming cost V 1 base and J 7 bases, with 5 bases left between them. For the CDR3, the DNA is TGTGCCAGTAGTATAGCTGGGAATGAGCAGTTCTTC. Residues: CASSIAGNEQFF. Filled out from reference TRBV19 and TRBJ2-1, the complete variable domain reads DGGITQSPKYLFRKEGQNVTLSCEQNLNHDAMYWYRQDPGQGLRLIYYSQIVNDFQKGDIAEGYSVSREKKESFPLTVTSAQKNPTAFYLCASSIAGNEQFFGPGTRLTVL.

V usage is TRBV23-1 and J usage is TRBJ2-7, with TRBD1 matching 8 bases. TRBV23-1 is given ORF status, its function remaining uncertain. V was clipped by 7 bases and J by 0 bases; unmatched bases: 17. The CDR3 is 18 residues long. Here the CDR3 DNA reads TGCGCCAGCACCTGGTGGAGACAGGGGTCGGGGAGCTCCTACGAGCAGTACTTC. Amino acid sequence: CASTWWRQGSGSSYEQYF.

The chain links TRBV5-1 to TRBJ2-6, with 8 bases fitting TRBD1. The CDR3 totals 17 residues. The V and J ends lost 4 bases and 3 bases, in that order; junction bases with no gene match: 9. The V gene's germline CDR1 is SGHRS and CDR2 YFSETQ. In nucleotides, the CDR3 is TGCGCCAGCAGCGTCGGACAGGGTCTTGGTGGGGCCAACGTCCTGACTTTC. This gives the protein CASSVGQGLGGANVLTF.

The gene calls are TRBV9 and TRBJ2-7; D not certain. The CDR3 extends over 17 amino acids. The germline V gene has CDR1 SGDLS and CDR2 YYNGEE. Deletions cut 0 bases from V and 5 bases from J, with 21 bases between. CDR3 amino acids: CASSVGVGDGFRDEQYF. The DNA for the CDR3 is TGTGCCAGCAGCGTAGGGGTCGGCGATGGCTTTCGGGACGAGCAGTACTTC.

V usage is TRBV29-1 and J usage is TRBJ2-1; no clear D. This CDR3 has 12 residues. V shed 3 bases and J shed 4 bases, with 7 bases lying between them. The germline gives CDR1 SQVTM, CDR2 ANQGSEA. The CDR3 region has the DNA TGCAGCGTTGACGGGCGGTACAATGAGCAGTTCTTC. Residues: CSVDGRYNEQFF.

This clone has more than one count but fewer than ten. Different DNA sequences within this sample yield the same CDR3. This chain connects TRBV6-5 to TRBJ2-7; 7 bases are a match to TRBD1. Germline V lookup: CDR1 MNHEY, CDR2 SVGAGI. The CDR3 consists of 13 residues. Trimming cost V 6 bases and J 3 bases; bases outside gene matches: 5. CDR3 in DNA: TGTGCCAGCAGACGAACAGGGGTCTACGAGCAGTACTTC. It is translated as CASRRTGVYEQYF.

The chain has TRBV11-2 and TRBJ2-5, with D hard to call. The DNA end is more similar to TRBJ2-7, so the J call may be wrong. This CDR3 region has 11 residues. Germline lookup yields CDR1 SGHAT and CDR2 FQNNGV. In DNA form, the CDR3 reads TGTGCCAGCAGCTTAGATAACGAGCAGTACTTC. Protein: CASSLDNEQYF.

V is TRBV6-6 and J is TRBJ2-7; D perhaps matches TRBD2 (5 bases). Germline assignment: CDR1 MNHNY and CDR2 SVGAGI (reference sequence). CDR3 length: 12 amino acids. Trimming removed 6 bases from V and 0 bases from J, with 6 bases in between. CDR3 sequence reads: CASRSGSYEQYF. CDR3 nucleotide sequence: TGTGCCAGCAGGAGCGGCTCCTACGAGCAGTACTTC.

The V and J genes are TRBV28 and TRBJ2-7; D is ambiguous. This CDR3 contains 14 residues. V shed 3 bases and J shed 0 bases, with 9 bases lying between them. Germline values: CDR1 MDHEN, CDR2 SYDVKM. The CDR3, as DNA: TGTGCCAGCAGTTTCCGACGGAGCTCCTACGAGCAGTACTTC. Translation gives CASSFRRSSYEQYF.

DNA of the CDR3: TGTGCCAGCAGCTTGATCGGGCAGGGGGGCACTGAAGCTTTCTTT. The encoded protein is CASSLIGQGGTEAFF. The chain couples TRBV5-4 to TRBJ1-1; 7 bases map to TRBD1. The V gene end was trimmed by 1 base and the J gene end by 4 bases; junction bases not matched to a gene: 7. Germline CDR1 is SGHNT and CDR2 is YYREEE (reference sequence). The CDR3 covers 15 residues.

Here the CDR3 DNA reads TGTGCCAGTAGTAACAAATACGGACTGTCCTACGAGCAGTACTTC. Protein sequence: CASSNKYGLSYEQYF. The chain is built from TRBV19 and TRBJ2-7; a weak D match, TRBD2 (5 bases). Per germline, CDR1 LNHDA and CDR2 SQIVND (reference sequence). The CDR3 runs to 15 residues. Between the trimmed V and J ends, which lost 4 bases and 1 base, there was a span of 14 bases.

This chain links TRBV7-9 with TRBJ1-1; TRBD1 might be the D (6 bases). CDR3 length: 16 amino acids. V dropped 5 bases and J dropped 9 bases, with 25 bases sitting between them. Per germline, CDR1 SEHNR and CDR2 FQNEAQ (reference sequence). CDR3: CASSHWTGTPTLKAFF. CDR3 nucleotide sequence: TGTGCCAGCAGCCACTGGACCGGGACACCTACCCTTAAAGCTTTCTTT.

In this sample, this clone turned up once. The V call is TRBV28, the J call TRBJ2-5; 10 bases map to TRBD2. The CDR3 is made up of 16 amino acids. CDR1 MDHEN and CDR2 SYDVKM come from the germline V gene. The V gene end was trimmed by 5 bases and the J gene end by 0 bases; junction bases not matched to a gene: 6. The CDR3 region has the DNA TGTGCCAGCAGTCTAGGACTAGCGGTTTACCAAGAGACCCAGTACTTC. Amino acid sequence: CASSLGLAVYQETQYF.

This clone was recorded once. This chain joins TRBV6-1 and TRBJ2-7, with D tentatively TRBD1 or TRBD2 (5 bases each). The CDR3 is 14 amino acids. The V end lost 5 bases, the J end lost 3 bases, and 14 bases lay between the germline ends. Germline V gives CDR1 MNHNS, CDR2 SASEGT. Here the CDR3 DNA reads TGTGCCAGCAGTCTATCCGGGGCTTACTACGAGCAGTACTTC. Its protein is CASSLSGAYYEQYF.

This clone was seen only once. The CDR3 DNA reads TGTGCCAGCAGTCGAGGACTCAGCTATGGCTACACCTTC. Amino acid sequence: CASSRGLSYGYTF. The chain couples TRBV6-6 to TRBJ1-2; unclear D gene. Deletions cut 5 bases from V and 4 bases from J, with 11 bases between. CDR1 is MNHNY and CDR2 is SVGAGI in the germline V gene (reference sequence). The CDR3 contains 13 residues.

The chain recombines TRBV7-2 with TRBJ2-1, with 8 bases lining up with TRBD2. Germline values: CDR1 SGHTA, CDR2 FQGNSA. After removal of 1 base from V and 0 bases from J, the junction contained 5 bases not matched to a gene. The CDR3 covers 17 residues. The CDR3 DNA sequence: TGTGCCAGCAGCTTAGTTGGCAGCGGGAGCTCCTACAATGAGCAGTTCTTC. Its protein is CASSLVGSGSSYNEQFF.

This clone was seen a single time. The chain has TRBV27 and TRBJ2-3; TRBD2 matches at 7 bases. The CDR3 has 15 residues. Looked up from germline, CDR1 is MNHEY and CDR2 is SMNVEV (reference sequence). Unmatched junction bases numbered 4, after V lost 4 bases and J lost 0 bases. Here the CDR3 reads CASSSRDYSTDTQYF. The CDR3 DNA follows: TGTGCCAGCAGTTCCCGGGACTACAGCACAGATACGCAGTATTTT.

This clone turned up a few times. The chain joins TRBV18 to TRBJ1-5, with D maybe TRBD1 (5 bases). This CDR3 is 15 amino acids long. The V end was cut by 3 bases, the J end by 5 bases, with 14 bases between. CDR1 is KGHSH and CDR2 is LQKENI in the germline V gene. The CDR3 DNA reads TGTGCCAGCTCACCGGACACGAGAGAGGATCAGCCCCAGCATTTT. Translated, it gives CASSPDTREDQPQHF.

The chain joins TRBV10-3 to TRBJ2-3; D is perhaps TRBD1 (5 bases). CDR1 ENHRY and CDR2 SYGVKD come from the germline V gene. V was cut by 6 bases and J by 4 bases, with 14 bases left in between. This CDR3 has 14 residues. CDR3 loop: CAIRARGSADTQYF. The CDR3, as DNA: TGTGCCATCAGAGCTAGGGGATCCGCAGATACGCAGTATTTT.